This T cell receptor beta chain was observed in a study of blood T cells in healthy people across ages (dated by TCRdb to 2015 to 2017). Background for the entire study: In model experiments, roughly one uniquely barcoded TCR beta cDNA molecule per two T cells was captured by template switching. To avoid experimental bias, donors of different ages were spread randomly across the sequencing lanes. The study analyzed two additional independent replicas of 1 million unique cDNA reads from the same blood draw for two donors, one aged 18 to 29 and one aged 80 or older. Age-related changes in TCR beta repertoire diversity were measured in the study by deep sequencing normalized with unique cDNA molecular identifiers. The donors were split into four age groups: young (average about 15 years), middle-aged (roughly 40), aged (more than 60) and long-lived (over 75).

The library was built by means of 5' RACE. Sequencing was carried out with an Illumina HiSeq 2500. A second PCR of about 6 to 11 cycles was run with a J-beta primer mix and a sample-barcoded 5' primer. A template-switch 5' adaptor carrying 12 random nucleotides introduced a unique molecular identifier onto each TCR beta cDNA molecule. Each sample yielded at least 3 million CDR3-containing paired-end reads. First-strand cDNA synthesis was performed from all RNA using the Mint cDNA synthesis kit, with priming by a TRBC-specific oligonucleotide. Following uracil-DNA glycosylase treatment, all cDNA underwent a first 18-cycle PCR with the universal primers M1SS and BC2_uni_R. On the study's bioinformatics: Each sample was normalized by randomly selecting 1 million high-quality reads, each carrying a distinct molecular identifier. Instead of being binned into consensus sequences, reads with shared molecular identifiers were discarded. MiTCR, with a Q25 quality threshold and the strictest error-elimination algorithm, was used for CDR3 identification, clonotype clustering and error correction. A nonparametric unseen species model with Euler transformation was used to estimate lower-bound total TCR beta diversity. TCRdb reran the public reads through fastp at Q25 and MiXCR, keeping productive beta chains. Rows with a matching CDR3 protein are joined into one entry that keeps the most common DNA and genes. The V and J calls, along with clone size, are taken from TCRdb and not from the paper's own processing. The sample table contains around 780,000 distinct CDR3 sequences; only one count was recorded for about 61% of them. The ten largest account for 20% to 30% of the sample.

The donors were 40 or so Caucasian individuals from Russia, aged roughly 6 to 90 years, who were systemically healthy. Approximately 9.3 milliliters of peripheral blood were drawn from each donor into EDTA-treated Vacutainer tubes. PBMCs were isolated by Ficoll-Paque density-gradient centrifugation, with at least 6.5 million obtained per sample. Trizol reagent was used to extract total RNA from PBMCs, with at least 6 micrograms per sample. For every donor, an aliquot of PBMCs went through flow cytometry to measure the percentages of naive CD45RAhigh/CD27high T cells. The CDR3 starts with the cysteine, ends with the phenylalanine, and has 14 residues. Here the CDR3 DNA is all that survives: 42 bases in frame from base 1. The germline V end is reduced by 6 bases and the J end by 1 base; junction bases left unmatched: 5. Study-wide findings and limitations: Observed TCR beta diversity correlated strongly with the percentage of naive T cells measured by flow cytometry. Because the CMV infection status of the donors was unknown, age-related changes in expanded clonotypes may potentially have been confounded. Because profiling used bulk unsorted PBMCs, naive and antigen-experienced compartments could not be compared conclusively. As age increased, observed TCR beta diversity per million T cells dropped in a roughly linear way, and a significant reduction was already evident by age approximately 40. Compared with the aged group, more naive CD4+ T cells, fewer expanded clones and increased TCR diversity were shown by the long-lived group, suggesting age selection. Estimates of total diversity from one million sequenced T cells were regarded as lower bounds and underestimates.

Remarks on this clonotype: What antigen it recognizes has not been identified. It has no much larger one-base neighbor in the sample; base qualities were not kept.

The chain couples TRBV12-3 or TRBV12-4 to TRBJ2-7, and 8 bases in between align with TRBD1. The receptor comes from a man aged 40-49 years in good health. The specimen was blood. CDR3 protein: CASSSTGVSYEQYF. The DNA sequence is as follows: TGTGCCAGCAGCTCGACAGGGGTGTCCTACGAGCAGTACTTC.